A single sample gave rise to the 24 T cell receptor beta chains below, sequenced in a study of CD8+ T cells in alopecia areata. After isolation, RNA underwent reverse transcription to generate cDNA as the sequencing template. Clones were read by immunoSEQ multiplex PCR, and TCRdb kept only the in-frame ones, dropping some. The table lists about 200,000 clones, approximately 60% of them singletons. Sample: CD8+ T cells sorted from blood. These receptor sequences come from a human donor in good health.

This chain links TRBV7-9 with TRBJ1-2; D gene ambiguous. The V end lost 5 bases, the J end lost 4 bases, and 14 bases lay between the germline ends. Germline V CDR1 and CDR2: SEHNR, FQNEAQ (reference sequence). The CDR3 spans 14 residues. The CDR3 is CASSQGLLVYGYTF. The CDR3 nucleotides are TGTGCCAGCAGCCAAGGGCTACTGGTCTATGGCTACACCTTC.

The rearrangement joins TRBV13 to TRBJ1-2; 7 nucleotides agree with TRBD1. The CDR3 totals 15 residues. In germline, CDR1 is PRHDT, CDR2 FYEKMQ (reference sequence). The J segment lost 8 bases and the V segment lost 4 bases, leaving 13 bases of the junction unmatched. The CDR3 DNA reads as TGTGCCAGCAGCTGGCGATCGGACAGGTCCGGGGGCTACACCTTC. Translation gives CASSWRSDRSGGYTF.

The rearrangement joins TRBV4-1 to TRBJ2-7; D is unresolved. Trimming took off 5 bases at V and 2 bases at J, with 10 bases between the two ends. Germline V gene lookup returns CDR1 MGHRA and CDR2 YSYEKL. The CDR3 runs 13 residues. DNA of the CDR3: TGCGCCAGCAGCGGGCAGGTTACCTACGAGCAGTACTTC. Its translation is CASSGQVTYEQYF.

The CDR3, as DNA: TGTGCCAGCAGTGAAAGTGGACAGCCCATGAACACTGAAGCTTTCTTT. Amino acid sequence: CASSESGQPMNTEAFF. The rearrangement joins TRBV2 to TRBJ1-1, with D possibly TRBD1 on 6 matching bases. CDR3 length equals 16 residues. V lost 2 bases, J lost 0 bases, and 13 bases lay in between. The germline V gene encodes CDR1 SNHLY and CDR2 FYNNEI.

The rearrangement links TRBV28 to TRBJ2-7; no firm D call. CDR1 and CDR2 from the germline V gene are MDHEN and SYDVKM. V lost 1 base to trimming and J lost 3 bases, with 10 bases between them. This CDR3 is built from 14 residues. CDR3 in amino acids: CASSLFGRNYEQYF. CDR3 sequence (DNA): TGTGCCAGCAGTTTATTCGGACGGAACTACGAGCAGTACTTC.

A note on this clone: The same CDR3 can be traced to other DNA sequences in this sample. V usage is TRBV4-1 and J usage is TRBJ1-2, with a tentative D call TRBD1 (5 bases). V was clipped by 0 bases and J by 2 bases, with 10 bases between them. CDR1 is MGHRA, CDR2 YSYEKL, per germline. This CDR3 is built from 15 residues. CDR3 nucleotides: TGCGCCAGCAGCCAAGATCCGACAGAAAACTATGGCTACACCTTC. Its protein is CASSQDPTENYGYTF.

This clone was detected a few times. V is TRBV5-6 and J is TRBJ2-7; D unresolved. The V and J ends lost 0 bases and 2 bases respectively, with 9 bases between them. CDR3 size: 14 residues. The germline CDR1 and CDR2 sequences are SGHDT and YYEEEE. The CDR3 region is CASSLDARTYEQYF. CDR3 nucleotides: TGTGCCAGCAGCTTGGACGCCAGAACCTACGAGCAGTACTTC.

The chain recombines TRBV5-1 with TRBJ1-2; D is unresolved. The germline V gene encodes CDR1 SGHRS and CDR2 YFSETQ. CDR3 length: 10 amino acids. The germline V and J ends were trimmed by 1 base and 8 bases, with 3 bases remaining between them. The CDR3 DNA reads as TGCGCCAGCAGCTTGTGCGGCTACACCTTC. It is translated as CASSLCGYTF.

The chain combines TRBV27 with TRBJ2-7; 7 bases are a match to TRBD2. V lost 1 base, J lost 0 bases, and 15 bases stayed unmatched. The CDR3 contains 19 residues. Germline CDR1 MNHEY, CDR2 SMNVEV (reference sequence). The CDR3 loop is CASSLFPPPTSSSSYEQYF. In nucleotides, the CDR3 is TGTGCCAGCAGTTTATTCCCCCCTCCGACTAGCTCGAGCTCCTACGAGCAGTACTTC.

The rearrangement joins TRBV25-1 to TRBJ1-5; D is undetermined. V lost 1 base and J 6 bases, leaving 4 bases between the germline ends. The length of the CDR3 is 12 residues. The germline V gene encodes CDR1 MGHDK and CDR2 SYGVNS. The CDR3 region is CASSEWGQPQHF. CDR3 bases: TGTGCCAGCAGTGAATGGGGTCAGCCCCAGCATTTT. The full variable domain, rest sourced from reference TRBV25-1 and TRBJ1-5, is EADIYQTPRYLVIGTGKKITLECSQTMGHDKMYWYQQDPGMELHLIHYSYGVNSTEKGDLSSESTVSRIRTEHFPLTLESARPSHTSQYLCASSEWGQPQHFGDGTRLSIL.

The V call is TRBV5-5, the J call TRBJ1-5; D gene unclear. Looked up from germline, CDR1 is SGHKS and CDR2 is YYEKEE (reference sequence). This CDR3 region has 15 residues. Between the trimmed V and J ends, which lost 5 bases and 2 bases, there was a span of 14 bases. Written as DNA, the CDR3 is TGTGCCAGCAGTTGGGATTTAGGAGGCAATCAGCCCCAGCATTTT. Its translation: CASSWDLGGNQPQHF.

In this sample, this clone is medium-sized (0.01 to 0.1%). The chain carries TRBV6-5 and TRBJ2-1; D ambiguous. The CDR3 is made up of 11 amino acids. Trimming cost V 4 bases and J 5 bases, with 3 bases left between them. The germline gives CDR1 MNHEY, CDR2 SVGAGI. The CDR3 nucleotides read TGTGCCAGCAGTTCTCACAATGAGCAGTTCTTC. This sequence encodes CASSSHNEQFF.

This clone occurred a few times. V is TRBV4-2 and J is TRBJ1-2; D unresolved. The CDR3 is made up of 14 amino acids. Per the germline V gene, CDR1 is LGHNA and CDR2 is YNFKEQ. V dropped 0 bases and J dropped 8 bases, with 13 bases sitting between them. The DNA of the CDR3 is TGTGCCAGCAGCCAAGATACGACACCTAGCGGCTACACCTTC. This translates into CASSQDTTPSGYTF.

The chain has TRBV2 and TRBJ1-6; D gene ambiguous. The V end was cut by 7 bases, the J end by 14 bases, with 21 bases between. CDR1 is SNHLY, CDR2 FYNNEI, per germline. CDR3 size: 14 residues. The CDR3 coding sequence is TGTGCCAGCACCCTCCGGGGTATGCTCTCCGCCCTCCACTTT. Protein: CASTLRGMLSALHF.

This clone has only a few counts. The J gene is TRBJ2-2, the V gene TRBV10-1; possible D gene TRBD1, 5 bases. In germline, CDR1 is WNHNN, CDR2 SYGVQD (reference sequence). Trimming took off 4 bases at V and 6 bases at J, with 9 bases between the two ends. The CDR3 contains 13 residues. CDR3 amino acids: CASSARVSGELFF. CDR3 DNA sequence: TGCGCCAGCAGTGCCAGGGTATCCGGGGAGCTGTTTTTT.

The chain joins TRBV11-2 to TRBJ2-3, with TRBD1 as a possible D gene (5 bases). Germline CDR1 is SGHAT and CDR2 is FQNNGV. There are 16 residues in the CDR3. Trimming shortened V by 1 base and J by 6 bases, and 17 bases separated the two germline ends. This chain's CDR3 is CASSLAKGQLGDTQYF. In DNA form, the CDR3 reads TGTGCCAGCAGCTTAGCAAAGGGGCAATTGGGGGATACGCAGTATTTT.

The chain employs TRBV28 and TRBJ2-1; tentative D call: TRBD1 (6 bases). The germline V gene encodes CDR1 MDHEN and CDR2 SYDVKM. V lost 3 bases to trimming and J lost 7 bases, with 16 bases between them. The CDR3 contains 15 residues. In DNA, the CDR3 is TGTGCCAGCAGTTTCGGCAGGGGAATGGTGAATGAGCAGTTCTTC. Residues: CASSFGRGMVNEQFF.

This clone showed up just a few times. Written as DNA, the CDR3 is TGTGCCAGCATGCTAGCGGGGGGGCCTGAGCAGTTCTTC. Amino acids: CASMLAGGPEQFF. This chain connects TRBV5-4 to TRBJ2-1; 12 bases line up with TRBD2. Germline CDR1 SGHNT, CDR2 YYREEE (reference sequence). V shed 6 bases and J 9 bases; nucleotides not matched to a gene: 4. This CDR3 has 13 residues.

The V and J genes are TRBV25-1 and TRBJ2-7, with D tentatively TRBD1 or TRBD2 (5 bases each). The CDR3 covers 11 residues. Germline lookup yields CDR1 MGHDK and CDR2 SYGVNS. Trimming shortened V by 7 bases and J by 5 bases, and 9 bases separated the two germline ends. The CDR3 loop is CASKRGHEQYF. The CDR3, as DNA: TGTGCCAGCAAGAGGGGCCACGAGCAGTACTTC.

The chain combines TRBV4-1 with TRBJ1-2; D gene unclear. The V and J ends lost 4 bases and 3 bases respectively, with 18 bases between them. The CDR3 has 16 residues. CDR1 and CDR2 from the germline V gene are MGHRA and YSYEKL. The CDR3 bases are TGCGCCAGCAGCCTCAGCCCCGGACGAGTAGACTATGGCTACACCTTC. Translated, it gives CASSLSPGRVDYGYTF.

The V call is TRBV7-8, the J call TRBJ1-2; TRBD1 matches 7 bases. There are 16 residues in the CDR3. Germline CDR1 reads SGHVS; CDR2 reads FQNEAQ. V was pared by 5 bases and J by 0 bases, with 9 bases of the junction left unmatched. The CDR3 coding sequence is TGTGCCAGCAGCCCGAACCAGGGGGAACCTAACTATGGCTACACCTTC. Translating it yields CASSPNQGEPNYGYTF.

This clone was observed once. Other DNA sequences in the sample encode the same CDR3. This chain connects TRBV6-5 to TRBJ1-1; D is unclear. Per the germline V gene, CDR1 is MNHEY and CDR2 is SVGAGI. There are 15 residues in the CDR3. The V gene lost 4 bases and the J gene lost 1 base, with 13 bases spanning the gap. In DNA form, the CDR3 reads TGTGCCAGCAGTTTGGCCTCCTACAGGAACACTGAAGCTTTCTTT. Translation gives CASSLASYRNTEAFF.

This clone turned up a few times. This chain joins TRBV23-1 and TRBJ1-3; D not resolved. TRBV23-1 falls under the ORF class, with uncertain function. This CDR3 contains 14 residues. V lost 0 bases to trimming and J lost 3 bases, with 6 bases between them. The CDR3 region is CASSQSDFGNTIYF. CDR3 bases: TGCGCCAGCAGTCAATCAGACTTTGGAAACACCATATATTTT.

This clone came up a few times. V is TRBV6-5 and J is TRBJ2-2, with a tentative D call TRBD1 (6 bases). V lost 6 bases, J lost 2 bases, and 10 bases lay in between. The CDR3 totals 14 residues. Germline values: CDR1 MNHEY, CDR2 SVGAGI. This CDR3 is CASSRTVNTGELFF. The CDR3 DNA reads TGTGCCAGCAGCCGGACAGTTAACACCGGGGAGCTGTTTTTT.